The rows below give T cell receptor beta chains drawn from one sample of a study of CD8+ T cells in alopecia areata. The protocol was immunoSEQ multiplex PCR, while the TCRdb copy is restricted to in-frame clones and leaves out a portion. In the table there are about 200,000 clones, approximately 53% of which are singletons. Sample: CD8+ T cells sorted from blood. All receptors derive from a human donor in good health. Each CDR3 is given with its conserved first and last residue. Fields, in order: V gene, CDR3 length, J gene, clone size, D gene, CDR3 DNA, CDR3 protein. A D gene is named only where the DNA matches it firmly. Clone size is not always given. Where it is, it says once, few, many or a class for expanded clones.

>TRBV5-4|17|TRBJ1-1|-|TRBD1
TGTGCCAGCAGCTTGCATGTAGGGACAGGGTGGGACACTGAAGCTTTCTTT
CASSLHVGTGWDTEAFF
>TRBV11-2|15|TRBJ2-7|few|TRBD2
TGTGCCAGCAGCTCGGGACTAGCGGGCCCCTACGAGCAGTACTTC
CASSSGLAGPYEQYF
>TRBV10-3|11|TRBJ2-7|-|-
TGTGCCATCAGTGATTCCAACGAGCAGTACTTC
CAISDSNEQYF
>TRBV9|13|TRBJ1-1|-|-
TGTGCCAGCAGCGTAGCCCCGGGAGCTGAAGCTTTCTTT
CASSVAPGAEAFF
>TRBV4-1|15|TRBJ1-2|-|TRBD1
TGCGCCAGCAGCCAAACCGGGACAGGGTCGGATGGCTACACCTTC
CASSQTGTGSDGYTF
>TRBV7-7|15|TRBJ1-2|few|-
TGTGCCAGCAGCTTAGCTGCACAGGCCGGCCTTGGCTACACCTTC
CASSLAAQAGLGYTF
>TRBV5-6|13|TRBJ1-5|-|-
TGTGCCAGCAGCTTGGCCATAACAGAGGGGGAGCATTTT
CASSLAITEGEHF
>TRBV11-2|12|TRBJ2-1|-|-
TGTGCCAGCAGCCCGTCGGGGAATGAGCAGTTCTTC
CASSPSGNEQFF
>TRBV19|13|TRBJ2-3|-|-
TGTGCCAGTAGTCTATACAGCACAGATACGCAGTATTTT
CASSLYSTDTQYF
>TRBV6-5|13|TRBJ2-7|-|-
TGTGCCAGCGGAGTAGGAGTATCCTACGAGCAGTACTTC
CASGVGVSYEQYF
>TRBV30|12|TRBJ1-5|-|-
TGTGCCTGGAGTGTCGAAAATCAGCCCCAGCATTTT
CAWSVENQPQHF
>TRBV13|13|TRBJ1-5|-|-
TGTGCCAGCAGCTTTCATAGCAATCAGCCCCAGCATTTT
CASSFHSNQPQHF
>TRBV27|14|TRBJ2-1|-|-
TGTGCCAGCAGTTTATCTAGGGGGTCTGATGAGCAGTTCTTC
CASSLSRGSDEQFF
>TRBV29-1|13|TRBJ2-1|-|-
TGCAGCGAGGTGGAGGGGATTGTCGATGAGCAGTTCTTC
CSEVEGIVDEQFF
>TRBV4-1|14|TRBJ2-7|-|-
TGCGCCAGCAGCCCACGACAGGATCACTACGAGCAGTACTTC
CASSPRQDHYEQYF
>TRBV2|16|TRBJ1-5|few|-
TGTGCCAGCAGTGACATACAGAGGATGGGCAATCAGCCCCAGCATTTT
CASSDIQRMGNQPQHF
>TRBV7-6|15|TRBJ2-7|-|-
TGTGCCAGCAGCTTAAACCCAGGGAGCTCCTACGAGCAGTACTTC
CASSLNPGSSYEQYF
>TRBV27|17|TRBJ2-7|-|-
TGTGCCAGCAGTTTAAACATGGGGGTTGGGGGCTCCTACGAGCAGTACTTC
CASSLNMGVGGSYEQYF
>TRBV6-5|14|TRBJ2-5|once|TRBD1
TGTGCCAGCAGTGGCCAGGACAGGCTAGAGACCCAGTACTTC
CASSGQDRLETQYF
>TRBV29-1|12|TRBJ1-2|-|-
TGCAGCGTTGAACGACGGTATTATGGCTACACCTTC
CSVERRYYGYTF
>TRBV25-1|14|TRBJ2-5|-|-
TGTGCCAGCAGTGAATACGTCGGCGGAGAGACCCAGTACTTC
CASSEYVGGETQYF
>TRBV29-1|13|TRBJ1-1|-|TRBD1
TGCAGCGTGGAAGGACAGGGGGCGCATGGAGCTTTCTTT
CSVEGQGAHGAFF
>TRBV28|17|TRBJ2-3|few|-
TGTGCCAGCAGTTTTCCGGCCGGCGAAGGGGTAAGAGATACGCAGTATTTT
CASSFPAGEGVRDTQYF
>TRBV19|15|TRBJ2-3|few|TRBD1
TGTGCCAGTGCACAGGGGGCGCTTGGCACAGATACGCAGTATTTT
CASAQGALGTDTQYF
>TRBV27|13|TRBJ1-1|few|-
TGTGCCAGCAGTTATTCGGTGAACACTGAAGCTTTCTTT
CASSYSVNTEAFF